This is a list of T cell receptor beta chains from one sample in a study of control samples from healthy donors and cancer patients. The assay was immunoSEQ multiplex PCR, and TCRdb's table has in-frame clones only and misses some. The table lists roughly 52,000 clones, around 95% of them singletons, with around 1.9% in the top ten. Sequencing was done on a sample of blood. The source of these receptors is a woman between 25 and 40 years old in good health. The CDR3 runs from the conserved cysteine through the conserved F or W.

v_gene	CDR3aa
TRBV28	CASSFPQAGGPYNEQFF
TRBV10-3	CAISSGGSSYNEQFF
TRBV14	CASSPAARGTQYF
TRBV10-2	CASSFGTVNTEAFF
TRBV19	CASSATGETEAFF
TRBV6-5	CASSPGQGGDTQYF
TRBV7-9	CASSLAERMSSYEQYF
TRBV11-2	CASSLGGLGTDTQYF
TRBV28	CASSWGASRNEQFF
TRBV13	CASRRESSYNEQFF
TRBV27	CASSFGDSGYNEQFF
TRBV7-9	CASSSPVGRLASYNEQFF
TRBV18	CASSQEVGNTIYF
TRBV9	CASTPTSGSNEQYF
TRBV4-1	CASSQVPGGIETQYF
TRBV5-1	CASSVMTSGISYF
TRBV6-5	CASRTGTGGADEAFF
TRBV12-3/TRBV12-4	CASSLKGGYTF
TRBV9	CASSAPLGTNTEAFF
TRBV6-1	CASSDAVAGGVSTDTQYF
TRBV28	CASSFNRRDQPQHF
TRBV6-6	CASSRSPGTGVAGSPLHF
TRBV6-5	CASSIKGNEQFF
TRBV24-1	CATSDPDLLRQFF
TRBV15	CATSRSHGTSGTSDTQYF
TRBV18	CASSPNFPGRTQYF
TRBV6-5	CASASSGRYEQYF